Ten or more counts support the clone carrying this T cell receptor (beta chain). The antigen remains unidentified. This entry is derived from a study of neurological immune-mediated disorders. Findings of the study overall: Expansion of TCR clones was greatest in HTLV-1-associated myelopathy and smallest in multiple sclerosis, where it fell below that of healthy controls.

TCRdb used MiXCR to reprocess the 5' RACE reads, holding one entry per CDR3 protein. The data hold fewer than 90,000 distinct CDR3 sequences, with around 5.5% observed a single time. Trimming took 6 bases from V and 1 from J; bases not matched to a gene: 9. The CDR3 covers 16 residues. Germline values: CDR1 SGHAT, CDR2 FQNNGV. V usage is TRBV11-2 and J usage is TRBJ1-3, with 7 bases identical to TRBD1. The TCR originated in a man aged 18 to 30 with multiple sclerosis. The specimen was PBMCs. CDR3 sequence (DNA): TGTGCCAGCAGTTTTAGGGGGCTCCGATCTGGAAACACCATATATTTT. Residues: CASSFRGLRSGNTIYF.